The rows below give T cell receptor beta chains drawn from one sample of a study of beta chain features in type 1 diabetes. Profiled with immunoSEQ multiplex PCR; TCRdb holds only in-frame clones, not every one. The sample lists some 70,000 clones, about 50% occurring once. Specimen: central memory CD4+ T cells from blood. The receptors here all came from a man younger than 45 with type 1 diabetes. The CDR3 runs from the conserved cysteine through the conserved F or W. The D gene is left open where the match is weak. Not all rows give a size; the values are once, few, many and, for expanded clones, a class.

>TRBJ1-1|15|.|TRBV6-1|TRBD1
TGTGCCAGCAGTTTCGAACAGGGGCGGTTGACTGAAGCTTTCTTT
CASSFEQGRLTEAFF
>TRBJ1-5|17|few|TRBV19|TRBD1
TGTGCCAGTAGTATAGTCGGTGGGGACAGACGGAATCAGCCCCAGCATTTT
CASSIVGGDRRNQPQHF
>TRBJ1-5|15|.|TRBV18|.
TGTGCCAGCTCACCCCAAGAGGGCCACAATCAGCCCCAGCATTTT
CASSPQEGHNQPQHF
>TRBJ2-5|12|.|TRBV15|TRBD2
TGTGCCTCCCAGCGGGATCCAGAGACCCAGTACTTC
CASQRDPETQYF
>TRBJ1-6|17|.|TRBV13|.
TGTGCCAGCAGCGCCTCGTCGATTAGCTCCTATAATTCACCCCTCCACTTT
CASSASSISSYNSPLHF
>TRBJ2-5|15|.|TRBV12-5|TRBD1
TGTGCTAGTGGCCGAGGACAGGGGGGTGGCGAGACCCAGTACTTC
CASGRGQGGGETQYF
>TRBJ1-6|13|.|TRBV6-1|TRBD1
TGTGCCAGCAGTTGGGACAGTTGGTCACCCCTCCACTTT
CASSWDSWSPLHF
>TRBJ1-5|14|.|TRBV6-1|.
TGTGCCAGCAGTGAGGGGGGAGGCAATCAGCCCCAGCATTTT
CASSEGGGNQPQHF
>TRBJ2-1|15|.|TRBV27|.
TGTGCCAGCAGTATATCAGCCTTTGACTACAATGAGCAGTTCTTC
CASSISAFDYNEQFF
>TRBJ2-4|11|.|TRBV20-1|.
TGCTCTTCCTATCGGGAAAACATTCAGTACTTC
CSSYRENIQYF
>TRBJ2-1|14|few|TRBV5-1|TRBD1
TGCGCCAGCAGGTCGCAGGGGGCGCGGAATGAGCAGTTCTTC
CASRSQGARNEQFF
>TRBJ1-2|14|.|TRBV5-6|TRBD1
TGTGCCAGCAGCTTAGGACAGGGACACTATGGCTACACCTTC
CASSLGQGHYGYTF
>TRBJ2-1|15|few|TRBV2|TRBD2
TGTGCCAGCAGCCTGGCTAGCGGGGGGTACAATGAGCAGTTCTTC
CASSLASGGYNEQFF
>TRBJ2-7|14|few|TRBV5-1|TRBD1
TGCGCCAGCAGCTCCGGGACAGGGGGTATCGAGCAGTACTTC
CASSSGTGGIEQYF
>TRBJ1-5|12|.|TRBV7-9|.
TGTGCCAGCTCCTCAGGGGTTCAGCCCCAGCATTTT
CASSSGVQPQHF
>TRBJ2-2|17|few|TRBV5-1|TRBD2
TGCGCCAGCAGCTCGCAAAGCGGGAGGGGAAACACCGGGGAGCTGTTTTTT
CASSSQSGRGNTGELFF
>TRBJ1-2|14|.|TRBV29-1|TRBD1
TGCAGCGTTGCTGAGGGGGCCGGCAGATATGGCTACACCTTC
CSVAEGAGRYGYTF
>TRBJ1-1|17|.|TRBV7-6|TRBD1
TGTGCCAGCAGCTTAGCCCCACCCTTAACAGGGGGCACTGAAGCTTTCTTT
CASSLAPPLTGGTEAFF
>TRBJ2-7|15|.|TRBV5-5|TRBD1
TGTGCCAGCAGCCTCCGGGACAGGGGGCCCTACGAGCAGTACTTC
CASSLRDRGPYEQYF
>TRBJ2-1|15|.|TRBV5-4|TRBD2
TGTGCCAGCAGCTCGCCAGGACTAGCGGGAGTTGAGCAGTTCTTC
CASSSPGLAGVEQFF
>TRBJ2-3|17|.|TRBV2|TRBD1
TGTGCCAGCAGCCTCACCGGGACAGCCCTAAGCACAGATACGCAGTATTTT
CASSLTGTALSTDTQYF
>TRBJ1-2|14|few|TRBV30|.
TGTGCCTGGAGTGTCGCGGCAGGGTCCTATGGCTACACCTTC
CAWSVAAGSYGYTF
>TRBJ1-4|14|few|TRBV18|.
TGTGCCAGCTCATCGGACACACGGAATGAAAAACTGTTTTTT
CASSSDTRNEKLFF
>TRBJ1-4|14|.|TRBV2|.
TGTGCCAGCAGTCTTCAGGGGCGTAATGAAAAACTGTTTTTT
CASSLQGRNEKLFF
>TRBJ2-7|12|.|TRBV5-5|.
TGTGCCAGCAGCTTGGACAGTCACGAGCAGTACTTC
CASSLDSHEQYF
>TRBJ1-1|12|few|TRBV7-9|.
TGTGCCAGCAGATTAACAGGGACTGAAGCTTTCTTT
CASRLTGTEAFF
>TRBJ1-1|12|few|TRBV29-1|.
TGCAGCGCGGGACATACGAACACTGAAGCTTTCTTT
CSAGHTNTEAFF
>TRBJ2-3|16|few|TRBV7-2|.
TGTGCCAGCAGCTTAGGTCCCCAGGGGTTGACAGATACGCAGTATTTT
CASSLGPQGLTDTQYF
>TRBJ1-1|14|.|TRBV12-5|.
TGTGCTAGTGGTTTGCCCCCGGGGGGCACTGAAGCTTTCTTT
CASGLPPGGTEAFF
>TRBJ2-3|14|.|TRBV27|.
TGTGCCAGCAGTCCAATGACAAGCACAGATACGCAGTATTTT
CASSPMTSTDTQYF
>TRBJ1-3|13|.|TRBV7-2|.
TGTGCCAGCAGCTCCCGTATTGGAAACACCATATATTTT
CASSSRIGNTIYF
>TRBJ1-5|15|.|TRBV6-5|.
TGTGCCAGCAGCCGGGGGGCTGGGACAAATCAGCCCCAGCATTTT
CASSRGAGTNQPQHF
>TRBJ2-5|15|few|TRBV6-1|TRBD1
TGTGCCAGCAGGGGAGCGGGACAGGGTGACCGAGACCAGTACTTC
CASRGAGQGDRDQYF
>TRBJ1-2|14|.|TRBV30|TRBD1
TGTGCCTGGAGTTTCACAGGGGGCGACTATGGCTACACCTTC
CAWSFTGGDYGYTF
>TRBJ1-2|15|few|TRBV7-2|TRBD1
TGTGCCAGCAGCTTACAGGACAGGGGGGTTGGTGGCTACACCTTC
CASSLQDRGVGGYTF
>TRBJ2-5|13|few|TRBV21-1|.
TGTGCCAGGGGGAAGGGGGAAAAGGAGACCCAGTACTTC
CARGKGEKETQYF
>TRBJ2-7|16|.|TRBV6-6|TRBD1
TGTGCCAGCAGTGGTTACCGGGACAGACCTTCCTACGAGCAGTACTTC
CASSGYRDRPSYEQYF
>TRBJ1-1|13|few|TRBV7-9|.
TGTGCCAGCAGCATACACCCGAACACTGAAGCTTTCTTT
CASSIHPNTEAFF
>TRBJ2-1|16|many|TRBV5-1|TRBD1
TGCGCCAGCAGCTTGGGGGACAGGGGCTCCTACAATGAGCAGTTCTTC
CASSLGDRGSYNEQFF
>TRBJ2-7|17|.|TRBV6-1|TRBD1
TGTGCCATCAGTGAGGGAGGACAGGGTACGAGCTCCTACGAGCAGTACTTC
CAISEGGQGTSSYEQYF
>TRBJ1-6|16|.|TRBV11-2|TRBD1
TGTGCCAGCAGCCTGTGGGCTGGGACAGGGGGCCCACCCCTCCACTTT
CASSLWAGTGGPPLHF
>TRBJ2-3|14|.|TRBV11-2|TRBD2
TGTGCCAGCAGCCAACTAGCGGGAGCGAATACGCAGTATTTT
CASSQLAGANTQYF
>TRBJ2-3|14|.|TRBV6-5|TRBD2
TGTGCCAGCAGTTACCGCGGGGGGGTGGATACGCAGTATTTT
CASSYRGGVDTQYF
>TRBJ2-7|12|.|TRBV25-1|TRBD2
TGTGCCAGCAGTTCGGGGGGCTACGAGCAGTACTTC
CASSSGGYEQYF
>TRBJ2-5|13|few|TRBV6-1|.
TGTGCCAGCAGTCGAGGACAGCAAGAGACCCAGTACTTC
CASSRGQQETQYF
>TRBJ2-2|16|.|TRBV9|TRBD2
TGTGCCAGCAGCGTATCCGGGGGGGCCTTGACCGGGGAGCTGTTTTTT
CASSVSGGALTGELFF
>TRBJ2-2|15|.|TRBV11-3|.
TGTGCCAGCAGCTTAGGGTTAGCGGACACCGGGGAGCTGTTTTTT
CASSLGLADTGELFF
>TRBJ2-3|16|.|TRBV12-5|.
TGTGCTAGTGGTTTGCCTTCTCTAGGGGGCACAGATACGCAGTATTTT
CASGLPSLGGTDTQYF
>TRBJ1-2|13|.|TRBV29-1|.
TGCAGCGTTGAAGATAAATCGACATATGGCTACACCTTC
CSVEDKSTYGYTF
>TRBJ1-2|15|.|TRBV6-6|TRBD1
TGTGCCAGCAGTTACTCGGAGGGGGCAGGTTATGGCTACACCTTC
CASSYSEGAGYGYTF
>TRBJ2-7|16|.|TRBV21-1|.
TGCGCCAGCAGGTGTGCGGTAGCTACACTGTTAGACGAGCAGTACTTC
CASRCAVATLLDEQYF